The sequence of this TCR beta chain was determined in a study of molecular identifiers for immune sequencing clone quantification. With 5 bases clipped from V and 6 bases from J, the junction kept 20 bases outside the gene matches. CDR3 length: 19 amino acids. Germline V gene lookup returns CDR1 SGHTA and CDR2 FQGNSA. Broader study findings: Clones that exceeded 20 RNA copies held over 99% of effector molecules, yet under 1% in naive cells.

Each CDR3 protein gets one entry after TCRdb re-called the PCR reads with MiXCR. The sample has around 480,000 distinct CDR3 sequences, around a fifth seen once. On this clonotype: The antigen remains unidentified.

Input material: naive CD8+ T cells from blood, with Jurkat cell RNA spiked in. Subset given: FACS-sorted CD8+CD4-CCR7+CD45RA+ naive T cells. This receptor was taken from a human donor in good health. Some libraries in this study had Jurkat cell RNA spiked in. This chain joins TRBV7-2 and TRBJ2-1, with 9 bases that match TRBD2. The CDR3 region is CASSTGTSGSRHGGNEQFF. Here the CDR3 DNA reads TGTGCCAGCAGCACAGGAACTAGCGGGTCCAGACACGGGGGCAATGAGCAGTTCTTC.